This T cell receptor (beta chain) stems from a study of blood T cell repertoires in COVID-19. Produced via immunoSEQ multiplex PCR; TCRdb's table is partial and in-frame only. The sample lists about 150,000 clones; around four fifths were seen once. CDR1 and CDR2 (germline): DFQATT, SNEGSKA (reference sequence). The CDR3 is 15 residues long. The V and J ends lost 3 bases and 0 bases respectively, with 9 bases between them. The V call is TRBV20-1, the J call TRBJ1-6; tentatively, D is TRBD1 (5 bases). The sequence derives from a man aged 65 to 85 who had been exposed to COVID-19. Sample: PBMCs or T cells enriched from blood (not recorded which). DNA of the CDR3: TGCAGTGCTAGTCCGGGGGGCTCCTATAATTCACCCCTCCACTTT. It codes for CSASPGGSYNSPLHF.